These 4 T cell receptor beta chains came from one sample sequenced in a study of T-cell reconstitution after alpha-beta-depleted transplantation in children. Preparation of the TCRbeta library involved a method that used unique molecular identifiers. TCRdb recomputed calls from the PCR reads with MiXCR, one row per CDR3 protein. The sample lists 580,000 or so distinct CDR3 sequences; under 30% were seen once. The specimen comprised PBMCs, mostly from graft donor cells, sampled 360 days after TCRalphabeta/CD19-depleted stem cell transplant. The source is a boy under two years old who had a stem cell transplant for acute myeloid leukemia, so the T cells may come from the graft donor.

J is TRBJ1-5 and V is TRBV6-5, with 9 bases fitting TRBD1. Germline V gives CDR1 MNHEY, CDR2 SVGAGI. The V segment lost 0 bases and the J segment 5 bases; nucleotides outside the gene matches: 5. This CDR3 spans 16 amino acids. CDR3: CASSYSIDRGDQPQHF. In DNA, the CDR3 is TGTGCCAGCAGTTACTCGATTGACAGGGGGGATCAGCCCCAGCATTTT.

V and J are TRBV20-1 and TRBJ1-3; D may be TRBD1 (6 bases). V was shortened by 7 bases and J by 0 bases, with 13 bases between the two germline ends. Germline assignment: CDR1 DFQATT and CDR2 SNEGSKA (reference sequence). This CDR3 is built from 14 residues. In DNA form, the CDR3 reads TGCAGTGTCAGTAGGGGGAACTCTGGAAACACCATATATTTT. Encoded protein: CSVSRGNSGNTIYF.

This clonotype appeared a few times. V and J are TRBV29-1 and TRBJ1-1, with 7 bases that match TRBD1. Germline CDR1 and CDR2: SQVTM and ANQGSEA. The CDR3 sequence is 14 residues long. V was pared by 4 bases and J by 0 bases, with 5 bases of the junction left unmatched. CDR3 loop: CSVVPDRVNTEAFF. The DNA for the CDR3 is TGCAGCGTTGTCCCCGACAGGGTGAACACTGAAGCTTTCTTT.

This clonotype has a count of ten or more. V is TRBV5-1 and J is TRBJ2-3; D uncertain. Trimming shortened V by 0 bases and J by 1 base, and 9 bases separated the two germline ends. This CDR3 comprises 15 residues. CDR1 is SGHRS, CDR2 YFSETQ, per germline. As DNA, the CDR3 is TGCGCCAGCAGCTTGGGGGCCTATGGCACAGATACGCAGTATTTT. Its translation: CASSLGAYGTDTQYF.